These T cell receptor beta chains were read from a single sample in a study of cytomegalovirus exposure and HLA in healthy donors. Data came from immunoSEQ multiplex PCR; TCRdb stores just in-frame clones and leaves some out. The sample shows 250,000 to 350,000 clones, 80% to 90% of them seen only once. The sample consisted of PBMCs. The receptor source for this set is a man between 40 and 49 years old in good health and CMV-seropositive. Each CDR3 is given with its conserved first and last residue. Each record gives: V gene, J gene, clone size, D gene, CDR3 DNA, CDR3 protein. A D gene is named only where the DNA matches it firmly. Expanded clones are given a class, and other clones once, few, many or no size at all.

v_call: TRBV27
j_call: TRBJ1-4
clone_size: -
d_call: -
cdr3_nt: TGTGCCAGCAGTTTAGTACAGGGACCTGAAAAACTGTTTTTT
cdr3_aa: CASSLVQGPEKLFF

v_call: TRBV28
j_call: TRBJ1-2
clone_size: -
d_call: -
cdr3_nt: TGTGCCAGCAGTCTCCTAAACTATGGCTACACCTTC
cdr3_aa: CASSLLNYGYTF

v_call: TRBV27
j_call: TRBJ2-7
clone_size: -
d_call: -
cdr3_nt: TGTGCCAGCAGTCTCCAGACAGGAACCTACGAGCAGTACTTC
cdr3_aa: CASSLQTGTYEQYF

v_call: TRBV28
j_call: TRBJ2-2
clone_size: -
d_call: TRBD1
cdr3_nt: TGTGCCAGCACTGACAGGGGCGAGACCGGGGAGCTGTTTTTT
cdr3_aa: CASTDRGETGELFF

v_call: TRBV28
j_call: TRBJ2-7
clone_size: once
d_call: -
cdr3_nt: TGTGCCAGCAGTTTCTCAGATGAACGCTCCTACGAGCAGTACTTC
cdr3_aa: CASSFSDERSYEQYF

v_call: TRBV5-1
j_call: TRBJ1-1
clone_size: -
d_call: TRBD1
cdr3_nt: TGCGCCAGCAGCTACCGGACAGGGGGCTTAGGAACTGAAGCTTTCTTT
cdr3_aa: CASSYRTGGLGTEAFF

v_call: TRBV4-1
j_call: TRBJ1-3
clone_size: -
d_call: TRBD1
cdr3_nt: TGCGCCAGCAGCCCGACAGGGATTTCACTCGGAAACACCATATATTTT
cdr3_aa: CASSPTGISLGNTIYF

v_call: TRBV10-2
j_call: TRBJ2-7
clone_size: -
d_call: -
cdr3_nt: TGCGCCAGCAGGAGGGGTAGCGGATCCTACGAGCAGTACTTC
cdr3_aa: CASRRGSGSYEQYF

v_call: TRBV28
j_call: TRBJ1-2
clone_size: -
d_call: -
cdr3_nt: TGTGCCAGCAGTTTTTCTACGGGACTGTCGACCTATGGCTACACCTTC
cdr3_aa: CASSFSTGLSTYGYTF

v_call: TRBV13
j_call: TRBJ2-1
clone_size: -
d_call: TRBD1
cdr3_nt: TGTGCCAGCAGCCAAGGGACAGGGGCGTTCAATGAGCAGTTCTTC
cdr3_aa: CASSQGTGAFNEQFF